These 27 T cell receptor beta chains share one sample of origin, sequenced in a study of cytomegalovirus exposure and HLA in healthy donors. PCR amplification relied on 60 Vbeta primers (plus 13 Jbeta primers). Data came from immunoSEQ multiplex PCR; TCRdb stores just in-frame clones and leaves some out. The sample is made up of 140,000 to 150,000 clones, and the top ten hold 0.8% to 1% of it. What was sequenced was PBMCs. The receptors were sampled from a male donor in good health and CMV-seronegative.

V is TRBV9 and J is TRBJ2-6; 9 nucleotides line up with TRBD1. J gave up 1 base and V 2 bases, and 10 bases lay outside the gene matches. Germline CDR1 reads SGDLS; CDR2 reads YYNGEE. This CDR3 spans 19 amino acids. CDR3 loop: CASSVTPGTGLSGANVLTF. CDR3 sequence (DNA): TGTGCCAGCAGCGTGACTCCCGGGACAGGGCTATCTGGGGCCAACGTCCTGACTTTC. Variable domain in full (rest from reference TRBV9 and TRBJ2-6): DSGVTQTPKHLITATGQRVTLRCSPRSGDLSVYWYQQSLDQGLQFLIQYYNGEERAKGNILERFSAQQFPDLHSELNLSSLELGDSALYFCASSVTPGTGLSGANVLTFGAGSRLTVL.

V gene TRBV30 combines with J gene TRBJ2-1; 11 positions agree with TRBD2. V shed 4 bases and J 4 bases; nucleotides not matched to a gene: 15. Germline lookup yields CDR1 GTSNPN and CDR2 SVGIG (reference sequence). CDR3 length: 18 residues. CDR3: CAWTVGLAGGKSYNEQFF. CDR3 in DNA: TGTGCCTGGACCGTAGGGCTAGCGGGGGGTAAATCATACAATGAGCAGTTCTTC.

The chain employs TRBV6-4 and TRBJ1-5; D not certain. This CDR3 comprises 13 residues. V shed 4 bases and J shed 4 bases, with 8 bases lying between them. Germline V CDR1 and CDR2: MRHNA, SNTAGT. For the CDR3, the DNA is TGTGCCAGCAGTGTTAGCTTGAATCAGCCCCAGCATTTT. This sequence encodes CASSVSLNQPQHF.

The rearrangement joins TRBV30 to TRBJ1-2; D is unresolved. This CDR3 is 13 amino acids long. V lost 0 bases and J lost 7, with 12 bases in between. CDR1 GTSNPN and CDR2 SVGIG come from the germline V gene (reference sequence). CDR3 bases: TGTGCCTGGAGTGTGGGCGGAGGTAGTGGCTACACCTTC. Protein sequence: CAWSVGGGSGYTF.

The chain couples TRBV28 to TRBJ2-7, with TRBD1 as a possible D gene (6 bases). This CDR3 has 17 residues. Germline V CDR1 and CDR2: MDHEN, SYDVKM. V shed 2 bases and J shed 2 bases, with 19 bases lying between them. CDR3 protein: CASSLGQTRPKTYEQYF. The CDR3 nucleotides are TGTGCCAGCAGTTTAGGACAGACTCGACCCAAGACCTACGAGCAGTACTTC.

This chain links TRBV11-2 with TRBJ1-2, with TRBD1 matching over 9 bases. The CDR3 has 14 amino acids. The V gene's germline CDR1 is SGHAT and CDR2 FQNNGV. The V and J ends lost 4 bases and 4 bases, in that order; junction bases with no gene match: 4. In DNA, the CDR3 is TGTGCCAGCAGCTCGGGACAGGGCTTCTATGGCTACACCTTC. Its translation: CASSSGQGFYGYTF.

The chain joins TRBV7-9 to TRBJ1-2; TRBD1 might be the D (5 bases). CDR1 is SEHNR and CDR2 is FQNEAQ in the germline V gene (reference sequence). The CDR3 has 12 residues. V dropped 1 base and J dropped 14 bases, with 14 bases sitting between them. In DNA, the CDR3 is TGTGCCAGCAGCTTAGGACAGATAAACGGTACCTTC. Translating gives CASSLGQINGTF.

This chain links TRBV7-8 with TRBJ2-7, with D maybe TRBD1 (5 bases). From germline, CDR1 is SGHVS and CDR2 FQNEAQ. Trimming removed 2 bases from V and 2 bases from J, with 13 bases in between. The CDR3 covers 15 residues. CDR3 in amino acids: CASSLWAGSPYEQYF. In DNA form, the CDR3 reads TGTGCCAGCAGCTTATGGGCAGGGTCCCCCTACGAGCAGTACTTC.

The CDR3 coding sequence is TGTGCCAGCAGCGGAACCGGGACAGTGCCGTCTGGGGCCAACGTCCTGACTTTC. This gives the protein CASSGTGTVPSGANVLTF. V gene TRBV13 combines with J gene TRBJ2-6; 7 positions match TRBD1. J was trimmed by 1 base and V by 5 bases; bases with no gene match: 11. The CDR3 runs to 18 residues. CDR1 and CDR2 from the germline V gene are PRHDT and FYEKMQ (reference sequence).

This chain links TRBV7-9 with TRBJ2-7; D is unresolved. Trimming stripped 3 bases from V and 5 bases from J, with 5 bases between. The germline V gene has CDR1 SEHNR and CDR2 FQNEAQ (reference sequence). The length of the CDR3 is 11 residues. CDR3 loop: CASSFTDEQYF. The CDR3 DNA is TGTGCCAGCAGCTTTACGGACGAGCAGTACTTC.

The rearrangement links TRBV9 to TRBJ1-6, with D maybe TRBD1 (5 bases). The germline V gene has CDR1 SGDLS and CDR2 YYNGEE. The CDR3 covers 14 residues. V was shortened by 2 bases and J by 7 bases, with 10 bases between the two germline ends. CDR3 coding DNA: TGTGCCAGCAGCGTGACACAGGACAATTCACCCCTCCACTTT. This sequence encodes CASSVTQDNSPLHF.

V is TRBV4-3 and J is TRBJ1-6, with D perhaps matching TRBD1 (6 bases). Germline assignment: CDR1 LGHNA and CDR2 YSLEER. V was shortened by 1 base and J by 9 bases, with 13 bases between the two germline ends. The CDR3 length is 15 residues. The CDR3 nucleotides are TGCGCCAGCAGCCAAGTAACAGGGTTGAGTTCACCCCTCCACTTT. Translating it yields CASSQVTGLSSPLHF.

The chain carries TRBV5-1 and TRBJ1-3, with TRBD1 identical over 8 bases. CDR3 length equals 17 residues. Germline V gene lookup returns CDR1 SGHRS and CDR2 YFSETQ. The V segment lost 3 bases and the J segment 4 bases; nucleotides outside the gene matches: 12. The CDR3 is CASSSSTGEDGGNTIYF. The CDR3 DNA sequence: TGCGCCAGCAGCTCCTCGACAGGGGAGGACGGGGGAAACACCATATATTTT.

The gene calls are TRBV11-2 and TRBJ1-2; 10 bases line up with TRBD1. Germline assignment: CDR1 SGHAT and CDR2 FQNNGV. V lost 4 bases to trimming and J lost 4 bases; unmatched junction nucleotides: 9. This CDR3 spans 16 amino acids. The CDR3 sequence is CASSWDRGTEGYGYTF. The CDR3, as DNA: TGTGCCAGCAGCTGGGACAGGGGTACGGAGGGCTATGGCTACACCTTC.

The chain employs TRBV6-1 and TRBJ1-2, with D hard to call. The CDR3 is made up of 12 amino acids. In germline, CDR1 is MNHNS, CDR2 SASEGT. Trimming removed 7 bases at V and 5 bases at J, with 11 bases between. This CDR3 reads CASKRVIYGYTF. The CDR3 region has the DNA TGTGCCAGCAAGAGGGTGATTTATGGCTACACCTTC.

V is TRBV11-2 and J is TRBJ2-6; D call uncertain. Trimming stripped 2 bases from V and 4 bases from J, with 9 bases between. The CDR3 runs 15 residues. Germline V gene data show CDR1 as SGHAT and CDR2 as FQNNGV. The CDR3 coding sequence is TGTGCCAGCAGCTTAAGTGGGCAGGGGGCCAACGTCCTGACTTTC. This sequence encodes CASSLSGQGANVLTF. Combining the CDR3 with reference TRBV11-2 and TRBJ2-6 gives the whole variable domain EAGVAQSPRYKIIEKRQSVAFWCNPISGHATLYWYQQILGQGPKLLIQFQNNGVVDDSQLPKDRFSAERLKGVDSTLKIQPAKLEDSAVYLCASSLSGQGANVLTFGAGSRLTVL.

V is TRBV30 and J is TRBJ1-5, with TRBD1 matching over 7 bases. Looked up from germline, CDR1 is GTSNPN and CDR2 is SVGIG (reference sequence). The CDR3 covers 13 residues. The V and J ends lost 1 base and 4 bases, in that order; junction bases with no gene match: 1. The CDR3 here is CAWSAQGNQPQHF. CDR3 in DNA: TGTGCCTGGAGTGCACAGGGGAATCAGCCCCAGCATTTT.

CDR3 bases: TGCGCCAGCAGCTTGGGTGCGACAGGGGGCTACGAGCAGTACTTC. Translated: CASSLGATGGYEQYF. J is TRBJ2-7 and V is TRBV5-1, with TRBD1 matching over 9 bases. Trimming at V came to 0 bases and at J to 3 bases, leaving 4 bases not matched to a gene. The CDR3 contains 15 residues. Germline CDR1 and CDR2: SGHRS and YFSETQ.

The gene calls are TRBV9 and TRBJ2-1; D not certain. Germline CDR1 is SGDLS and CDR2 is YYNGEE. Trimming stripped 0 bases from V and 3 bases from J, with 22 bases between. The CDR3 length is 19 residues. The CDR3 region is CASSVDPRVPQYYYNEQFF. In DNA, the CDR3 is TGTGCCAGCAGCGTAGACCCTCGGGTTCCCCAATACTACTACAATGAGCAGTTCTTC.

The rearrangement links TRBV4-2 to TRBJ1-6, with D uncertain. V lost 1 base, J lost 7 bases, and 11 bases lay in between. The germline V gene has CDR1 LGHNA and CDR2 YNFKEQ. The CDR3 extends over 15 amino acids. The CDR3 bases are TGTGCCAGCAGCCAAGTTCGTACGGAGAATTCACCCCTCCACTTT. Encoded protein: CASSQVRTENSPLHF.

This chain connects TRBV6-5 to TRBJ1-2; TRBD1 matches 8 bases. This CDR3 comprises 14 residues. Germline CDR1 MNHEY, CDR2 SVGAGI. V was clipped by 6 bases and J by 1 base; unmatched bases: 4. The CDR3 DNA reads TGTGCCAGCAGAACGACAGGGGTTAACTATGGCTACACCTTC. This gives the protein CASRTTGVNYGYTF.

To note about this clone: Other DNA sequences in this sample translate to the same CDR3. This chain links TRBV30 with TRBJ1-1; D is ambiguous. The ends were cut back, 5 bases at V and 1 base at J, with 5 bases in the middle. This CDR3 has 11 amino acids. Germline lookup yields CDR1 GTSNPN and CDR2 SVGIG (reference sequence). The CDR3 region is CAWRRNTEAFF. The CDR3 bases are TGTGCCTGGCGGAGGAACACTGAAGCTTTCTTT. Drawing the rest from reference TRBV30 and TRBJ1-1, the complete variable domain is SQTIHQWPATLVQPVGSPLSLECTVEGTSNPNLYWYRQAAGRGLQLLFYSVGIGQISSEVPQNLSASRPQDRQFILSSKKLLLSDSGFYLCAWRRNTEAFFGQGTRLTVV.

The chain uses TRBV6-5 and TRBJ1-3; D is unresolved. The CDR3 is 14 amino acids. V shed 6 bases and J shed 0 bases, with 9 bases lying between them. Germline CDR1 MNHEY, CDR2 SVGAGI. The CDR3 DNA follows: TGTGCCAGCAGGGAAAGGAGCTCTGGAAACACCATATATTTT. It specifies CASRERSSGNTIYF.

The gene calls are TRBV6-5 and TRBJ1-1, with TRBD1 matching over 8 bases. Trimming took 6 bases from V and 4 from J; bases not matched to a gene: 10. Germline V lookup: CDR1 MNHEY, CDR2 SVGAGI. The CDR3 covers 15 residues. This CDR3 reads CASRVKTGAGTEAFF. CDR3 coding DNA: TGTGCCAGCAGGGTAAAGACAGGGGCGGGCACTGAAGCTTTCTTT.

This chain connects TRBV9 to TRBJ2-7, with TRBD2 identical over 8 bases. Looked up from germline, CDR1 is SGDLS and CDR2 is YYNGEE. The CDR3 has 14 amino acids. J was trimmed by 2 bases and V by 2 bases; bases with no gene match: 3. CDR3: CASSVSGTAYEQYF. Here the CDR3 DNA reads TGTGCCAGCAGCGTTAGCGGGACCGCCTACGAGCAGTACTTC.

J is TRBJ1-6 and V is TRBV6-6; D remains unclear. CDR1 is MNHNY, CDR2 SVGAGI, per germline (reference sequence). The CDR3 extends over 16 amino acids. V lost 7 bases and J lost 0, with 13 bases in between. DNA for the CDR3: TGTGCCAGCAACATTAGCCCGAGCTCCTATAATTCACCCCTCCACTTT. Translated: CASNISPSSYNSPLHF.

V usage is TRBV5-1 and J usage is TRBJ2-7, with D tentatively TRBD2 (5 bases). The CDR3 is 13 residues long. Germline CDR1 and CDR2: SGHRS and YFSETQ. The V and J ends lost 2 bases and 4 bases respectively, with 10 bases between them. The CDR3 nucleotides read TGCGCCAGCAGCTTAGGACGGGAATACGAGCAGTACTTC. Translation gives CASSLGREYEQYF.